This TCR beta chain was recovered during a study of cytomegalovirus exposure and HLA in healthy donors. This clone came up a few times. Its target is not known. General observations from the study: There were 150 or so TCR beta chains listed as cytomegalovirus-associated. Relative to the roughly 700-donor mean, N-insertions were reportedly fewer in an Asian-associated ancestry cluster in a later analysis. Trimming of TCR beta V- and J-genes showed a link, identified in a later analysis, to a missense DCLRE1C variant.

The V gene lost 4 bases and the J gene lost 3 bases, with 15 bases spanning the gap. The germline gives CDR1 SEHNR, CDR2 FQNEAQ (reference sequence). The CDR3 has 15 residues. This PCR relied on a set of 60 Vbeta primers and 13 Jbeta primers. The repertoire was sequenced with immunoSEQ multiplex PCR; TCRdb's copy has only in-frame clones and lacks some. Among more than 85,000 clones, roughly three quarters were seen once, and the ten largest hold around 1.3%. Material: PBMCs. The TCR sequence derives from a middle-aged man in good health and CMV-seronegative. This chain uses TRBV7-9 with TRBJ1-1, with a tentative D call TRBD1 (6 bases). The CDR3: CASSSQQGRDTEAFF. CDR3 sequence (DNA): TGTGCCAGCAGCTCGCAACAGGGTAGGGACACTGAAGCTTTCTTT.